The next 24 T cell receptor beta chains were all read from a single sample in a study of CD8 T cells in ankylosing spondylitis. General study results and limits: A motif of eight highly homologous TCR beta variants was seen as apparently characteristic of ankylosing spondylitis blood.

TCRdb analysed the 5' RACE reads with MiXCR anew, one entry per CDR3 protein. Of over 700,000 distinct CDR3 sequences listed, about 20% are singletons. Their specific antigens are unknown. Sequenced material: blood, either unsorted or a sorted T cell fraction (not recorded which). These receptor sequences come from a male donor with ankylosing spondylitis.

This clonotype has just a few counts. The J gene is TRBJ1-1, the V gene TRBV7-8; 7 nucleotides match TRBD1. In germline, CDR1 is SGHVS, CDR2 FQNEAQ. Unmatched junction bases numbered 7, after V lost 3 bases and J lost 3 bases. This CDR3 region has 15 residues. CDR3 in DNA: TGTGCCAGCAGCTTGGATCAGGGGGGAGACACTGAAGCTTTCTTT. Its protein product is CASSLDQGGDTEAFF.

This clonotype occurred many times. The chain joins TRBV29-1 to TRBJ1-1; 7 bases are a match to TRBD1. Per the germline V gene, CDR1 is SQVTM and CDR2 is ANQGSEA. The V segment lost 7 bases and the J segment 5 bases; nucleotides outside the gene matches: 10. CDR3 length equals 13 residues. CDR3 bases: TGCAGCGGGGGGACAGCCTTTGGGACTGAAGCTTTCTTT. Translating it yields CSGGTAFGTEAFF.

This clonotype has only a few counts. This chain connects TRBV12-3 or TRBV12-4 to TRBJ2-3; TRBD2 is a possible D gene (5 bases). The CDR3 consists of 13 residues. Trimming shortened V by 10 bases and J by 6 bases, and 17 bases separated the two germline ends. The CDR3 protein is CATREVRGDTQYF. Here the CDR3 DNA reads TGTGCCACCCGGGAAGTTCGCGGGGATACGCAGTATTTT.

This clonotype has just a few counts. The chain links TRBV11-2 to TRBJ2-1; 8 bases agree with TRBD2. The trim removed 7 bases at V and 9 bases at J, leaving 11 bases unmatched. Germline V gene lookup returns CDR1 SGHAT and CDR2 FQNNGV. The CDR3 is 14 residues long. CDR3 protein: CASNPPGGVGEQFF. In DNA form, the CDR3 reads TGTGCCAGCAACCCCCCGGGAGGGGTCGGTGAGCAGTTCTTC. Full variable domain (rest looked up from reference TRBV11-2 and TRBJ2-1): EAGVAQSPRYKIIEKRQSVAFWCNPISGHATLYWYQQILGQGPKLLIQFQNNGVVDDSQLPKDRFSAERLKGVDSTLKIQPAKLEDSAVYLCASNPPGGVGEQFFGPGTRLTVL.

This clonotype was detected only a few times. DNA of the CDR3: TGTGCCAGCAGTTTGTCGGGGGTCCCAGGATCGGAGGAGTATTTT. Residues: CASSLSGVPGSEEYF. The rearrangement uses TRBV12-3 or TRBV12-4 and TRBJ2-3, with a possible D match to TRBD2 (6 bases). The CDR3 has 15 residues. Trimming stripped 3 bases from V and 13 bases from J, with 23 bases between.

The V and J genes are TRBV15 and TRBJ1-2; TRBD1 matches 10 bases. V was clipped by 0 bases and J by 6 bases; unmatched bases: 4. Germline lookup yields CDR1 LNHNV and CDR2 YYDKDF (reference sequence). CDR3 length: 15 amino acids. In nucleotides, the CDR3 is TGTGCCACCAGCAGAGAAGGGACAGGGGTGAATGGCTACACCTTC. Amino acids: CATSREGTGVNGYTF. Complete variable domain (other parts from reference TRBV15 and TRBJ1-2): DAMVIQNPRYQVTQFGKPVTLSCSQTLNHNVMYWYQQKSSQAPKLLFHYYDKDFNNEADTPDNFQSRRPNTSFCFLDIRSPGLGDTAMYLCATSREGTGVNGYTFGSGTRLTVV.

The J gene is TRBJ1-1, the V gene TRBV4-1; D ambiguous. CDR1 is MGHRA and CDR2 is YSYEKL in the germline V gene. V was clipped by 4 bases and J by 1 base, with 13 bases between them. CDR3 length: 15 amino acids. The CDR3 nucleotides read TGCGCCAGCAGCCCACCGCTAGGGTCGAACACTGAAGCTTTCTTT. Translating it yields CASSPPLGSNTEAFF.

This clonotype was counted ten times or more. V usage is TRBV7-9 and J usage is TRBJ2-7; 7 bases are a match to TRBD1. The CDR3 runs to 14 residues. Trimming took 1 base from V and 3 from J; bases not matched to a gene: 3. Germline-derived CDR1 and CDR2 are SEHNR and FQNEAQ (reference sequence). This CDR3 reads CASSLGGQFYEQYF. In DNA, the CDR3 is TGTGCCAGCAGCTTAGGGGGACAGTTCTACGAGCAGTACTTC.

The chain recombines TRBV6-1 with TRBJ1-1; no definite D call. The CDR3 extends over 13 amino acids. The germline CDR1 and CDR2 sequences are MNHNS and SASEGT. The V and J ends lost 8 bases and 1 base respectively, with 11 bases between them. The CDR3: CASSTSTNTEAFF. CDR3 coding DNA: TGTGCCAGCTCGACCTCAACGAACACTGAAGCTTTCTTT.

In DNA form, the CDR3 reads TGTGCCAGCAGCGCGCCAGGGGCAGCAGGGGCCAACGTCCTGACTTTC. The encoded protein is CASSAPGAAGANVLTF. The chain links TRBV9 to TRBJ2-6; a possible D gene is TRBD1 (6 bases). Trimming removed 3 bases from V and 4 bases from J, with 14 bases in between. The CDR3 sequence is 16 residues long. The germline gives CDR1 SGDLS, CDR2 YYNGEE. Supplemented by reference TRBV9 and TRBJ2-6, the full variable domain reads DSGVTQTPKHLITATGQRVTLRCSPRSGDLSVYWYQQSLDQGLQFLIQYYNGEERAKGNILERFSAQQFPDLHSELNLSSLELGDSALYFCASSAPGAAGANVLTFGAGSRLTVL.

The V and J genes are TRBV7-3 and TRBJ2-4, with 7 bases aligning to TRBD1. The germline gives CDR1 SGHTA, CDR2 FQGTGA. V dropped 5 bases and J dropped 7; count of bases not matched to a gene: 5. The CDR3 sequence is 13 residues long. The chain's CDR3 is CASSRDSSNIQYF. The CDR3 bases are TGTGCCAGCAGCCGGGACAGCTCGAACATTCAGTACTTC.

This clonotype was seen more than once but under ten times. The genes are TRBV7-9 and TRBJ2-7; the match to TRBD1 covers 8 bases. Looked up from germline, CDR1 is SEHNR and CDR2 is FQNEAQ (reference sequence). With 4 bases clipped from V and 5 bases from J, the junction kept 10 bases outside the gene matches. The CDR3 length is 15 residues. In nucleotides, the CDR3 is TGTGCCAGCAGCTGGGTTTTCAGGGGGCAGGACGAGCAGTACTTC. It yields the protein CASSWVFRGQDEQYF.

This clonotype was counted between two and nine times. V usage is TRBV6-1 and J usage is TRBJ1-6, with 8 bases that match TRBD1. The CDR3 is made up of 14 amino acids. Per germline, CDR1 MNHNS and CDR2 SASEGT. V was pared by 6 bases and J by 13 bases, with 11 bases of the junction left unmatched. The CDR3 loop is CASSVTGALLPLHF. Written as DNA, the CDR3 is TGTGCCAGCAGCGTGACAGGGGCGCTCCTGCCCCTCCACTTT.

This clonotype was detected only a few times. The chain joins TRBV6-5 to TRBJ2-7; tentatively, D is TRBD2 (6 bases). Germline-derived CDR1 and CDR2 are MNHEY and SVGAGI. V lost 2 bases to trimming and J lost 4 bases, with 21 bases between them. The CDR3 runs to 17 residues. Written as DNA, the CDR3 is TGTGCCAGCAGTTACCATCCCGAGCGGGTGGTAGGTTACGAGCAGTACTTC. Translated, it gives CASSYHPERVVGYEQYF.

The genes are TRBV6-5 and TRBJ2-7; 7 bases align to TRBD1. Germline loops: CDR1 MNHEY, CDR2 SVGAGI. Trimming at V came to 1 base and at J to 6 bases, leaving 6 bases not matched to a gene. This CDR3 contains 14 residues. Here the CDR3 DNA reads TGTGCCAGCAGTTACTACAGGGGTTCGAGCGAGCAGTACTTC. It codes for CASSYYRGSSEQYF.

The rearrangement joins TRBV6-1 to TRBJ1-3; TRBD1 agrees at 7 bases. This CDR3 has 15 amino acids. V dropped 3 bases and J dropped 6; count of bases not matched to a gene: 8. Germline V gene data show CDR1 as MNHNS and CDR2 as SASEGT. Here the CDR3 DNA reads TGTGCCAGCAGTGAGGAGGACAGGAGCGAAAACACCATATATTTT. Protein: CASSEEDRSENTIYF.

This clonotype was counted between two and nine times. The genes are TRBV12-5 and TRBJ1-1; unclear D gene. The CDR3 sequence is 13 residues long. Trimming took 1 base from V and 2 from J, leaving 5 bases between them. Germline assignment: CDR1 LGHNT and CDR2 FRNRAP. The CDR3 nucleotides are TGTGCTAGTGGTTTGGAGTTAAACACTGAAGCTTTCTTT. Its protein is CASGLELNTEAFF.

This clonotype came up a few times. The genes are TRBV30 and TRBJ2-7; D tentatively reads TRBD1 or TRBD2 (5 bases each). Germline V gives CDR1 GTSNPN, CDR2 SVGIG (reference sequence). Trimming took off 5 bases at V and 7 bases at J, with 18 bases between the two ends. This CDR3 contains 13 residues. This CDR3 is CAWSGTVKREQYF. CDR3 in DNA: TGTGCCTGGTCCGGGACGGTGAAACGGGAGCAGTACTTC.

This clonotype was picked up a small number of times. This chain uses TRBV18 with TRBJ2-1, with D possibly matching TRBD1 (7 bases). This CDR3 contains 14 residues. Germline CDR1 KGHSH, CDR2 LQKENI. V was shortened by 8 bases and J by 6 bases, with 17 bases between the two germline ends. CDR3 protein: CASTTQGGVNEQFF. The CDR3 DNA follows: TGTGCCAGCACAACCCAGGGGGGCGTCAATGAGCAGTTCTTC.

This clonotype was picked up a small number of times. V usage is TRBV4-2 and J usage is TRBJ2-2; tentatively, D is TRBD1 (6 bases). Trimming stripped 1 base from V and 1 base from J, with 13 bases between. CDR3 length: 17 amino acids. CDR1 is LGHNA, CDR2 YNFKEQ, per germline. Here the CDR3 DNA reads TGTGCCAGCAGCCAAGCTACCGGGACATTGAACACCGGGGAGCTGTTTTTT. Amino acid sequence: CASSQATGTLNTGELFF.

This clonotype was seen a handful of times. This sequence joins TRBV6-2 or TRBV6-3 and TRBJ1-1; D remains unclear. From germline, CDR1 is MNHEY and CDR2 SVGEGT. There are 15 residues in the CDR3. With 0 bases removed from V and 4 bases from J, the gap between germline ends came to 12 bases. The CDR3 region is CASSYSNGLGTEAFF. CDR3 DNA: TGTGCCAGCAGTTACTCGAATGGGCTGGGCACTGAAGCTTTCTTT.

V and J are TRBV7-9 and TRBJ2-3; 7 bases agree with TRBD2. Germline lookup yields CDR1 SEHNR and CDR2 FQNEAQ (reference sequence). The CDR3 is 13 amino acids. With 5 bases clipped from V and 9 bases from J, the junction kept 8 bases outside the gene matches. CDR3 protein: CASSAPGGETQYF. Written as DNA, the CDR3 is TGTGCCAGCAGCGCCCCGGGGGGTGAGACGCAGTATTTT.

The chain is built from TRBV20-1 and TRBJ2-5; possibly TRBD1 for D (6 bases). V was shortened by 6 bases and J by 6 bases, with 20 bases between the two germline ends. CDR1 and CDR2 from the germline V gene are DFQATT and SNEGSKA (reference sequence). The CDR3 runs to 14 residues. CDR3 DNA sequence: TGCAGTGCAGCCCCCTCCAGGGGTCTGAAGACCCAGTACTTC. The encoded protein is CSAAPSRGLKTQYF.

The chain joins TRBV20-1 to TRBJ2-1; 9 bases are shared with TRBD1. The CDR3 has 18 residues. Germline lookup yields CDR1 DFQATT and CDR2 SNEGSKA (reference sequence). V shed 1 base and J 3 bases; nucleotides not matched to a gene: 13. CDR3 DNA sequence: TGCAGTGCTAGAGGGACAGGGGCAGGGTCACTCCTCTACAATGAGCAGTTCTTC. The encoded protein is CSARGTGAGSLLYNEQFF.